This T cell receptor beta chain originates from a study of blood T cell repertoires in COVID-19. About the research overall: Samples came from the United States, Italy and Spain, spanning acute and convalescent COVID-19. T cells, B-cell-depleted T cells, or PBMCs provided the cDNA or gDNA that served as material.

This clone was observed once. The authors' processing: Amplification of reference gene primers provided the estimated nucleated cell counts. Method: immunoSEQ multiplex PCR; TCRdb's copy keeps in-frame clones and lacks some. The V and J calls and the clone size are those of that table, but D and trimming were determined from the DNA. The top ten hold under 0.7% of the sample, which has 450,000 or so clones, roughly 91% seen once. The sample taken for sequencing was PBMCs or T cells enriched from blood (not recorded which). The clonotype originates from a man between 18 and 29 years old who had recovered from COVID-19.

In nucleotides, the CDR3 is TGTGCCAGCAGCCGGGGGGGAACCGGGACAGGGGCCTACGAGCAGTACTTC. Protein product: CASSRGGTGTGAYEQYF. The chain has TRBV5-4 and TRBJ2-7; TRBD1 matches 10 bases. There are 17 residues in the CDR3. The J segment lost 2 bases and the V segment lost 4 bases, leaving 12 bases of the junction unmatched. Germline V CDR1 and CDR2: SGHNT, YYREEE (reference sequence).